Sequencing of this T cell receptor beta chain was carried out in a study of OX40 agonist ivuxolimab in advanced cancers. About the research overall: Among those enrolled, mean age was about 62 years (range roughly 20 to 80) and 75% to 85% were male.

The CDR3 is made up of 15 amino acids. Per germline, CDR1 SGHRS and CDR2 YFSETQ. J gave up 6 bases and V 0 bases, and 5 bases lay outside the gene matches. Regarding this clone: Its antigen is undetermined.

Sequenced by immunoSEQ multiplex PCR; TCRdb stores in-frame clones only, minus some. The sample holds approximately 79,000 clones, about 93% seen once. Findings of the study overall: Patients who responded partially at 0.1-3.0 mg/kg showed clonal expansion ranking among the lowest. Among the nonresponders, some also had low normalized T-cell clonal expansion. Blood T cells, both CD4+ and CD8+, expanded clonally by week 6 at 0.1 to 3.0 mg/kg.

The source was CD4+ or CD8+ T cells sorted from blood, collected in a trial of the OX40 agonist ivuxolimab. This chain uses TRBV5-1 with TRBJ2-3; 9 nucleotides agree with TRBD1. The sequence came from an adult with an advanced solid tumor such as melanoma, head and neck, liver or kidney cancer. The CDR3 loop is CASSLVQGAEDTQYF. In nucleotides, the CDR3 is TGCGCCAGCAGCTTGGTACAGGGGGCCGAGGATACGCAGTATTTT.